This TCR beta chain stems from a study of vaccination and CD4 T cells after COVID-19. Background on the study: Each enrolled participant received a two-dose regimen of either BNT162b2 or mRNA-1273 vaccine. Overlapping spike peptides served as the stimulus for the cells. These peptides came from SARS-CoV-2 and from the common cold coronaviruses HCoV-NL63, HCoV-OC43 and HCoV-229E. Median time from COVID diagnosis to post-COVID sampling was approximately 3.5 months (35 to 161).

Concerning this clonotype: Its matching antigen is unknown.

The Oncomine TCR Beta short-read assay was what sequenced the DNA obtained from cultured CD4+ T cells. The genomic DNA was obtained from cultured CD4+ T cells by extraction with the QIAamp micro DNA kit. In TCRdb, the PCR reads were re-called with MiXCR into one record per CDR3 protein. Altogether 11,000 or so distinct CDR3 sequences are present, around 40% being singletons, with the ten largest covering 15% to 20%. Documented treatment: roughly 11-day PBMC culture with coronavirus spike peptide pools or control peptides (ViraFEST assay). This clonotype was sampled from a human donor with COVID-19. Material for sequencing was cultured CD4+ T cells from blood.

Written as DNA, the CDR3 is TGTGCCAGCAGTTTTCGGCCCAATCAGCCCCAGCATTTT. It is translated as CASSFRPNQPQHF. The chain joins TRBV12-3 or TRBV12-4 to TRBJ1-5, with D unresolved. The V gene lost 3 bases and the J gene lost 3 bases, with 6 bases spanning the gap. This CDR3 contains 13 residues.